The source of this T cell receptor (beta chain) is a study of CD8+CD57+ T cells in acquired aplastic anemia. Study overall: When averaged, DNA from sorted CD4+ and CD8+ cells came to about 3 ug. The average read count for CD4+ cells in healthy donors was around 11 million. Study conclusions and caveats: Sharing between patients and controls was observed for twenty-nine CD8+ CDR3 sequences.

CDR3 and TCR beta VDJ profiling relied on a genomic DNA template. TCRdb independently ran MiXCR on the reads; one entry per CDR3 protein. The table includes some 220,000 distinct CDR3 sequences, 34% detected once. This clonotype was seen more than once but under ten times. Its antigen is currently unknown. Trimming stripped 3 bases from V and 12 bases from J, with 20 bases between. Germline lookup yields CDR1 MDHEN and CDR2 SYDVKM. The CDR3 extends over 14 amino acids. Sequencing was done on a sample of sorted CD4+, CD8+, or CD8+CD57+ T cells (not recorded which) from PBMCs. The chain is built from TRBV28 and TRBJ1-2; D is undetermined. The TCR was taken from a human donor in good health, serving as a control. CDR3 in DNA: TGTGCCAGCAGTTTCGTTATCCGGGGTCTCGGCGACACCTTC. It codes for CASSFVIRGLGDTF.